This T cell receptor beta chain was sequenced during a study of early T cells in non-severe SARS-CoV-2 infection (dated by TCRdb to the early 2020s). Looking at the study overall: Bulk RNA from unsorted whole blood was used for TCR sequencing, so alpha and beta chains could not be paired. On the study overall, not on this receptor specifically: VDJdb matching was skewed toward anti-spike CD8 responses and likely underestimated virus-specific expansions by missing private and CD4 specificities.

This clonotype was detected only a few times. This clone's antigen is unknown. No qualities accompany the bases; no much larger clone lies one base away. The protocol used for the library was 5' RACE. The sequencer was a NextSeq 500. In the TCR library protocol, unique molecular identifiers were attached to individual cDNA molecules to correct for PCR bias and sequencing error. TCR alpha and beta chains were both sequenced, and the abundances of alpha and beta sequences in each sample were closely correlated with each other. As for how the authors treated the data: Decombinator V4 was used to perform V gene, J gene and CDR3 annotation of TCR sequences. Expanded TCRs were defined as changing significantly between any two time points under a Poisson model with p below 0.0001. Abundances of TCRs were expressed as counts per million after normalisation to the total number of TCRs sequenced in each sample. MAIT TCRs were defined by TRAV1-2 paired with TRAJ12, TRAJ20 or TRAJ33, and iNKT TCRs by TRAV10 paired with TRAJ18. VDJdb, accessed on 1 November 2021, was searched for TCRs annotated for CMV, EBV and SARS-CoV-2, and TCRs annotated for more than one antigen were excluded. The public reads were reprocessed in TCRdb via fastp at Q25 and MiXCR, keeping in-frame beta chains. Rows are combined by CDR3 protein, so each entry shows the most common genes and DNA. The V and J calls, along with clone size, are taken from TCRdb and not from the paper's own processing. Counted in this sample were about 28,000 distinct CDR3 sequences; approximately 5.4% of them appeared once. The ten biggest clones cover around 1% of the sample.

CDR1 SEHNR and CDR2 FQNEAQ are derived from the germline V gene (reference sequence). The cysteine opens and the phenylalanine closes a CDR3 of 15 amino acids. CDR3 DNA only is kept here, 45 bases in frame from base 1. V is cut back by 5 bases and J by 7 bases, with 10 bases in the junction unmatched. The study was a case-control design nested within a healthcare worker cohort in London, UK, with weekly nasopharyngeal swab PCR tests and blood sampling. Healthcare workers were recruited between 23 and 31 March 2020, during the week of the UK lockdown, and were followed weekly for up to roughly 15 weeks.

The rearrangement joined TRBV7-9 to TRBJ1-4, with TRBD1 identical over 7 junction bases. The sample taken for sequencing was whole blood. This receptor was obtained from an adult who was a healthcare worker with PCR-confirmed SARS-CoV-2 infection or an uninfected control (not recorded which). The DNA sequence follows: TGTGCCAGCAGCCGGCGTAAGGGGGCGCGTGAAAAACTGTTTTTT. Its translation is CASSRRKGAREKLFF.